This T cell receptor (beta chain) was captured in a study of blood T cells in healthy people across ages. Findings and caveats of the study: Nothing was known about donor CMV status, and this possibly confounded expanded clonotype changes.

Note on this clonotype: Its specificity is not known.

A J-beta primer mix and a sample-barcoded 5' primer were used in a second PCR of roughly 7 to 12 cycles. TCRdb fed the 5' RACE reads into MiXCR, producing one record per CDR3 protein. The repertoire holds fewer than 600,000 distinct CDR3 sequences, with about 29% as singletons. With V trimmed by 7 bases and J by 4 bases, 12 bases remained unmatched. The CDR3 has 15 amino acids. The germline gives CDR1 SGHRS, CDR2 YFSETQ. The same specimen was also included in a second study, on T cells of mothers and their children.

This TCR derives from a boy between 2 and 10 years old in good health. The chain employs TRBV5-1 and TRBJ2-7; 9 bases are shared with TRBD2. Sequenced material: blood. The CDR3 here is CASQSGGTSSYEQYF. The CDR3 DNA reads as TGCGCCAGCCAGAGCGGGGGGACCTCCTCGTACGAGCAGTACTTC. Combining the CDR3 with reference TRBV5-1 and TRBJ2-7 gives the whole variable domain KAGVTQTPRYLIKTRGQQVTLSCSPISGHRSVSWYQQTPGQGLQFLFEYFSETQRNKGNFPGRFSGRQFSNSRSEMNVSTLELGDSALYLCASQSGGTSSYEQYFGPGTRLTVT.